The T cell receptor beta chain described here comes from a study of blood T cells in healthy people across ages. A minimum of 5.5 micrograms of total RNA was extracted per sample. In regard to this clonotype: The antigen remains undetermined.

Findings of the study overall: TCR beta diversity correlated strongly with naive T cell percentage. The fall in TCR beta diversity per million T cells was roughly linear with age.

The germline gives CDR1 SGHTA, CDR2 FQGTGA. Trimming left V 0 bases short and J 12 bases short, with 13 bases between. This CDR3 has 13 residues. A sample-barcoded 5' primer and a J-beta primer mix were used in a second PCR of about 7 to 11 cycles. TCRdb redid the calling of the 5' RACE reads with MiXCR, one entry per CDR3 protein. Found here are about 1.5 million distinct CDR3 sequences, approximately 43% of them singletons; the top ten hold about 3.8%. V is TRBV7-3 and J is TRBJ2-3; D perhaps matches TRBD1 (5 bases). Sequenced sample: blood. This TCR was recovered from a woman aged 18-29 years in good health. For the CDR3, the DNA is TGTGCCAGCAGCTTAACAGCAGGGATATCACAGTATTTT. Translating gives CASSLTAGISQYF. Based on the CDR3 plus reference TRBV7-3 and TRBJ2-3, the full variable domain is GAGVSQTPSNKVTEKGKYVELRCDPISGHTALYWYRQSLGQGPEFLIYFQGTGAADDSGLPNDRFFAVRPEGSVSTLKIQRTERGDSAVYLCASSLTAGISQYFGPGTRLTVL.